The clone carrying this T cell receptor (beta chain) was seen a few times. The sample originates from a study of naive and memory T cell subsets. The beta constant-region primer was an equimolar mix of two oligonucleotides covering TRBC1 and TRBC2. A single record per CDR3 protein comes from TCRdb applying MiXCR to the UMI-ligation and nested PCR reads. The sample lists under 150,000 distinct CDR3 sequences, over 15% occurring once. Sample: naive CD4+ T cells from blood. The TCR comes from a human donor in good health.

The chain's CDR3 is CASKGAGVLETQYF. The CDR3 DNA follows: TGTGCCAGCAAGGGAGCTGGAGTCTTGGAGACCCAGTACTTC. The rearrangement uses TRBV12-3 or TRBV12-4 and TRBJ2-5; TRBD2 is a possible D gene (5 bases). The CDR3 is 14 amino acids. V was trimmed by 7 bases and J by 5 bases, leaving 17 bases between them.